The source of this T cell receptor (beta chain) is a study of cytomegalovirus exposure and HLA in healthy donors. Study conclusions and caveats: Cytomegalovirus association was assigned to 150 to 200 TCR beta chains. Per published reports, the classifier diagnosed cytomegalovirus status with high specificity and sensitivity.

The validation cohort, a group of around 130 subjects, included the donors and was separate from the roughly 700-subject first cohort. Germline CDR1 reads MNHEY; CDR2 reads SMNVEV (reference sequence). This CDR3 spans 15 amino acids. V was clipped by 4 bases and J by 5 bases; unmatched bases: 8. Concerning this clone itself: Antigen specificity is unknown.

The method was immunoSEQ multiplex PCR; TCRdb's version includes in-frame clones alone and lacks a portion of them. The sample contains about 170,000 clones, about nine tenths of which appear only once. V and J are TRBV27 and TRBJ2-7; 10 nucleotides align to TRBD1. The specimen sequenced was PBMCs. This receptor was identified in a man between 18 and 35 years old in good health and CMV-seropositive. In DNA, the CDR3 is TGTGCCAGCAGTTCCCCGGGACAGGGGCACCACGAGCAGTACTTC. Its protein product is CASSSPGQGHHEQYF.